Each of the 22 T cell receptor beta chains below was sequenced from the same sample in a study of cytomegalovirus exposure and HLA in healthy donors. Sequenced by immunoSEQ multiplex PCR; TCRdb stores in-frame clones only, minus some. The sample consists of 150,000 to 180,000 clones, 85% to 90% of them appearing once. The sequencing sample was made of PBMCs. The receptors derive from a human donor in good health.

The DNA of the CDR3 is TGTGCCAGCAGTTCGGGACAGCTTGTTGTCAATGAGCAGTTCTTC. It yields the protein CASSSGQLVVNEQFF. This chain connects TRBV27 to TRBJ2-1, with 7 positions matching TRBD1. Per germline, CDR1 MNHEY and CDR2 SMNVEV (reference sequence). V lost 4 bases, J lost 6 bases, and 9 bases stayed unmatched. The CDR3 is made up of 15 amino acids.

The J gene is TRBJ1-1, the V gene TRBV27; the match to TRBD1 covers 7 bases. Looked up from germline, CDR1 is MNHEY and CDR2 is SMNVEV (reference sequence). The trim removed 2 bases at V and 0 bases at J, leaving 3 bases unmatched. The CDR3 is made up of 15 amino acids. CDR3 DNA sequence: TGTGCCAGCAGTTTAAGGGGGCCGGTGAACACTGAAGCTTTCTTT. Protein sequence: CASSLRGPVNTEAFF.

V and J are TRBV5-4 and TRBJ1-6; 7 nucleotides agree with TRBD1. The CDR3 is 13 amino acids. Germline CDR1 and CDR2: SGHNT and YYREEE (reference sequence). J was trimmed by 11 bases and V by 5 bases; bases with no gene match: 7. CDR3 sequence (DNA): TGTGCCAGCAGTTTCGACAGGGTGCCACCCCTCCACTTT. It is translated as CASSFDRVPPLHF.

CDR3: CASSLGQMNTEAFF. The DNA of the CDR3 is TGTGCCAGCAGTTTGGGACAGATGAACACTGAAGCTTTCTTT. V is TRBV27 and J is TRBJ1-1; TRBD1 agrees at 7 bases. Germline V gene sequence: CDR1 MNHEY, CDR2 SMNVEV (reference sequence). The CDR3 has 14 residues. V shed 3 bases and J 0 bases; nucleotides not matched to a gene: 1.

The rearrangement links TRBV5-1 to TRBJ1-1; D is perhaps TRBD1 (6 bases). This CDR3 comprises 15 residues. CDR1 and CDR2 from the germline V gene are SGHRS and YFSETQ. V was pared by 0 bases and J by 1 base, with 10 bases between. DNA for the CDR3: TGCGCCAGCAGCTTGGACAGGGTGGCGAACACTGAAGCTTTCTTT. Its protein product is CASSLDRVANTEAFF.

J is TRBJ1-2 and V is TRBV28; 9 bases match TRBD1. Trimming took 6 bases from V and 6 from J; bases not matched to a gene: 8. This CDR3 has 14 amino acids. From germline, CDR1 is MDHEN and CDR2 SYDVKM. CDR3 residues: CASSPQGQGHGYTF. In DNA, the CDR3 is TGTGCCAGCAGCCCACAGGGACAGGGCCATGGCTACACCTTC.

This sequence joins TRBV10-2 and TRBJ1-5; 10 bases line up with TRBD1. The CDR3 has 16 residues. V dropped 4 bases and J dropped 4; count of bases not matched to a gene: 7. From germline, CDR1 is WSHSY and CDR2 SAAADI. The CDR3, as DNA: TGCGCCAGCAGTGGGACGACAGGGGGCAAGAATCAGCCCCAGCATTTT. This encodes CASSGTTGGKNQPQHF.

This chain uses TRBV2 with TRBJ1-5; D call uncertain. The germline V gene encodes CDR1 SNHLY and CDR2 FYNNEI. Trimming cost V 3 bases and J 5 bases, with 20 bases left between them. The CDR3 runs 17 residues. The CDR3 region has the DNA TGTGCCAGCAGTGACTCGGTGTCAACAGCATCCTATCAGCCCCAGCATTTT. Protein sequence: CASSDSVSTASYQPQHF. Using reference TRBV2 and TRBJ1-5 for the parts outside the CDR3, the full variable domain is EPEVTQTPSHQVTQMGQEVILRCVPISNHLYFYWYRQILGQKVEFLVSFYNNEISEKSEIFDDQFSVERPDGSNFTLKIRSTKLEDSAMYFCASSDSVSTASYQPQHFGDGTRLSIL.

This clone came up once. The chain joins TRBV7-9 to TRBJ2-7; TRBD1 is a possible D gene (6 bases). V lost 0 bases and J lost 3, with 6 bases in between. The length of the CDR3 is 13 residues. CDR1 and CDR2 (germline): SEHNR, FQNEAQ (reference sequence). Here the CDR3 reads CASSLAQGYEQYF. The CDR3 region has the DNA TGTGCCAGCAGCTTAGCACAGGGCTACGAGCAGTACTTC.

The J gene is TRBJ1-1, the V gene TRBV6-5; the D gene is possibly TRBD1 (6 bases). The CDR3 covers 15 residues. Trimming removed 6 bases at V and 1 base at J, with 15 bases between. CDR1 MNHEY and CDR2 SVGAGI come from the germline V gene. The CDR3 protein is CASSLGTGTNTEAFF. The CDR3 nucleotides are TGTGCCAGCAGCTTGGGAACAGGGACGAACACTGAAGCTTTCTTT.

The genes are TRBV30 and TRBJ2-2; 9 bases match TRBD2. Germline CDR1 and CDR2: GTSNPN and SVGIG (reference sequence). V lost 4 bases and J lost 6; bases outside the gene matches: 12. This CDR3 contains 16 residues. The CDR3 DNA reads TGTGCCTGGATCAGAATTGGCGGGAGGGGGGCCGGGGAGCTGTTTTTT. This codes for CAWIRIGGRGAGELFF.

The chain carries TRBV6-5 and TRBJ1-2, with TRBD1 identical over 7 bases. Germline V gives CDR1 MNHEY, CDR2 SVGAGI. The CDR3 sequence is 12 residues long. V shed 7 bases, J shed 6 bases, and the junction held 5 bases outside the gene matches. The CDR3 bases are TGTGCCAGCACATTACAGGGGAATGGCTACACCTTC. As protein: CASTLQGNGYTF.

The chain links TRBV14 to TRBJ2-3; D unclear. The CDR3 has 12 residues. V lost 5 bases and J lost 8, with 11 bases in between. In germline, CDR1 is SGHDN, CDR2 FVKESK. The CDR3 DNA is TGTGCCAGCAGCTTGAGCCTAGGTACGCAGTATTTT. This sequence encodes CASSLSLGTQYF.

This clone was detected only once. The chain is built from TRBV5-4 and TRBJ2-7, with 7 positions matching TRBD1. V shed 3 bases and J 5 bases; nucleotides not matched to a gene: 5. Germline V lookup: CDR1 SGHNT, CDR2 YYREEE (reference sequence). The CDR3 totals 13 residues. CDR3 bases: TGTGCCAGCAGCTCGACTGACAGGGACGAGCAGTACTTC. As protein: CASSSTDRDEQYF.

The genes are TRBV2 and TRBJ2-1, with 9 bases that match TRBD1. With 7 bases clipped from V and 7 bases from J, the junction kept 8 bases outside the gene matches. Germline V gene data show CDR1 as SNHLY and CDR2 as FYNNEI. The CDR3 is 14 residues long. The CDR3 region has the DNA TGTGCCAGCAAGAGGGACAGGGTAACAAATGAGCAGTTCTTC. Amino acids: CASKRDRVTNEQFF.

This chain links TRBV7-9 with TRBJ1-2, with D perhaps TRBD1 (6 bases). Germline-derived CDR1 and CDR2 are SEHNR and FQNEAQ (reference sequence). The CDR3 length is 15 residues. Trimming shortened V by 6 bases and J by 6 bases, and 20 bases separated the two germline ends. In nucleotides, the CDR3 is TGTGCCAGCAGATCCGAACCAGGGGCACAAGATGGCTACACCTTC. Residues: CASRSEPGAQDGYTF.

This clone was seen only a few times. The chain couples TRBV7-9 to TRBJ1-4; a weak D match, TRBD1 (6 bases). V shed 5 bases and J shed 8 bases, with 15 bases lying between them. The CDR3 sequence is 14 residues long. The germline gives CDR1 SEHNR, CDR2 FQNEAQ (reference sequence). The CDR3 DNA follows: TGTGCCAGCAGCCTAGGAAGGGGGAAAGAAAAACTGTTTTTT. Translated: CASSLGRGKEKLFF.

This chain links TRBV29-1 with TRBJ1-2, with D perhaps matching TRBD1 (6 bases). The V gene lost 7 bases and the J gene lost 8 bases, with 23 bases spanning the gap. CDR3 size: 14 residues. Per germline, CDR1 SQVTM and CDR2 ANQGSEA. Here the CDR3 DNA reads TGCAGCGGCCGATCCGGGACAAGTGAGGGAGGCTACACCTTC. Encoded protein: CSGRSGTSEGGYTF.

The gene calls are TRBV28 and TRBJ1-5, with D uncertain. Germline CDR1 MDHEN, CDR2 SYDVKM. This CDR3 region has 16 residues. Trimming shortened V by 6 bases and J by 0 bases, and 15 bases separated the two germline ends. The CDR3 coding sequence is TGTGCCAGCAGCGACTTAGTTCTTCATAGCAATCAGCCCCAGCATTTT. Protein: CASSDLVLHSNQPQHF.

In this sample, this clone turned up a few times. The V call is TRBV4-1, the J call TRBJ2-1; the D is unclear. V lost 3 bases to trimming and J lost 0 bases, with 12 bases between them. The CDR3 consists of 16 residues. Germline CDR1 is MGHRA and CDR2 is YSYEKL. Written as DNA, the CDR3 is TGCGCCAGCAGCCAGGTTGACATTCTCTCCTACAATGAGCAGTTCTTC. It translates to CASSQVDILSYNEQFF.

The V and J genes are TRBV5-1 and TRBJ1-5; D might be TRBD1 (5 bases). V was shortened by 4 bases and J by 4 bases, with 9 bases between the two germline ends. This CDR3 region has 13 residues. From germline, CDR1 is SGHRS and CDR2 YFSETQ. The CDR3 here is CASSAGGNQPQHF. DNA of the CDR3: TGCGCCAGCAGCGCGGGGGGGAATCAGCCCCAGCATTTT.

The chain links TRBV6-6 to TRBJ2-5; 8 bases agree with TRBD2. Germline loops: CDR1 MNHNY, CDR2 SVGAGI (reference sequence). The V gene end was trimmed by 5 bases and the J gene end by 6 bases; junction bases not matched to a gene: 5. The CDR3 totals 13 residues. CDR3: CASSGGRTKTQYF. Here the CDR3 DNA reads TGTGCCAGCAGTGGCGGGAGGACGAAGACCCAGTACTTC.